These T cell receptor beta chains were read from a single sample in a study of T-cell reconstitution after alpha-beta-depleted transplantation in children. TCRdb analysed the PCR reads with MiXCR anew, one entry per CDR3 protein. The sample lists 250,000 to 350,000 distinct CDR3 sequences, more than 9% seen once, with around 9.1% in the top ten. The input for sequencing was PBMCs from the stem cell graft donor, taken from the stem cell graft. The receptor source for this set is a human donor who donated a stem cell graft to a child with SCID. Both conserved end residues are part of each CDR3. D genes are given only for firm matches. Only some rows state a clone size, as once, few, many or a class for expanded clones.

J	size	V	D	DNA	CDR3
TRBJ2-5	NA	TRBV7-6	NA	TGTGCCAGCAGCGTAACAGGGGGGGCAAAGACCCAGTACTTC	CASSVTGGAKTQYF
TRBJ2-7	NA	TRBV2	NA	TGTGCCAGCTGGGCCGGCGGGCCCTACGAGCAGTACTTC	CASWAGGPYEQYF
TRBJ2-5	few	TRBV5-1	NA	TGCGCCAGCAGCTTACAAGGGAAAGAGACCCAGTACTTC	CASSLQGKETQYF
TRBJ2-2	few	TRBV5-6	NA	TGTGCCAGCAGCTTGGCCCCTTCGCTGGTTACCGGGGAGCTGTTTTTT	CASSLAPSLVTGELFF
TRBJ2-2	many	TRBV12-3/TRBV12-4	NA	TGTGCCAGCAGTTTTTCCCCCCAAGGTGGGGAGCTGTTTTTT	CASSFSPQGGELFF
TRBJ1-2	many	TRBV29-1	NA	TGCAGCGCCGGGGGGGGGGCCTATGGCTACACCTTC	CSAGGGAYGYTF
TRBJ2-7	NA	TRBV12-3/TRBV12-4	NA	TGTGCCAGCAGCCTTTGGGGCAGTGGATTCGACGAGCAGTACTTC	CASSLWGSGFDEQYF
TRBJ1-2	few	TRBV12-3/TRBV12-4	NA	TGTGCCAGCAGTCCCCCAGTGCTTAGTCCGGGCTATGGCTACACCTTC	CASSPPVLSPGYGYTF
TRBJ2-5	once	TRBV3-1	NA	TGTGCCAGCAGCCAAGTTGGAGGGACCCAGTACTTC	CASSQVGGTQYF
TRBJ2-2	NA	TRBV12-5	NA	TGTGCTAGTGGTTTGGGACATCAGGGAGCCGGGGAGCTGTTTTTT	CASGLGHQGAGELFF
TRBJ2-7	NA	TRBV3-1	NA	TGTGCCAGCAGCCAAGAATCAGGAAACGAGCAGTACTTC	CASSQESGNEQYF
TRBJ1-2	NA	TRBV27	TRBD1	TGTGCCAGCAGTCCGTTACAGGGGGGGTATGGCTACACCTTC	CASSPLQGGYGYTF
TRBJ2-5	many	TRBV15	NA	TGTGCCACCAGCAGAGGGGCAGTCCAAGAGACCCAGTACTTC	CATSRGAVQETQYF
TRBJ2-1	many	TRBV6-5	TRBD1	TGTGCCAGCAGTTACGGGACAGGGGGTCTCAATGAGCAGTTCTTC	CASSYGTGGLNEQFF
TRBJ1-5	few	TRBV5-1	NA	TGCGCCAGCAGCCCTCTCGGGGGGGAGGATCAGCCCCAGCATTTT	CASSPLGGEDQPQHF
TRBJ2-1	few	TRBV20-1	NA	TGCAGTGCTAGGGCCCGGGGAGCCTACAATGAGCAGTTCTTC	CSARARGAYNEQFF
TRBJ2-6	few	TRBV27	NA	TGTGCCAGCAGTCCAGGCGGGACAGCGGGATCTGGGGCCAACGTCCTGACTTTC	CASSPGGTAGSGANVLTF
TRBJ1-1	NA	TRBV19	TRBD1	TGTGCCAGCACGTTCGACAGGGATCTCATGAACACTGAAGCTTTCTTT	CASTFDRDLMNTEAFF
TRBJ2-5	few	TRBV12-3/TRBV12-4	NA	TGTGCCAGCAGTTTAGGACTAGAACGGACCCAGTACTTC	CASSLGLERTQYF